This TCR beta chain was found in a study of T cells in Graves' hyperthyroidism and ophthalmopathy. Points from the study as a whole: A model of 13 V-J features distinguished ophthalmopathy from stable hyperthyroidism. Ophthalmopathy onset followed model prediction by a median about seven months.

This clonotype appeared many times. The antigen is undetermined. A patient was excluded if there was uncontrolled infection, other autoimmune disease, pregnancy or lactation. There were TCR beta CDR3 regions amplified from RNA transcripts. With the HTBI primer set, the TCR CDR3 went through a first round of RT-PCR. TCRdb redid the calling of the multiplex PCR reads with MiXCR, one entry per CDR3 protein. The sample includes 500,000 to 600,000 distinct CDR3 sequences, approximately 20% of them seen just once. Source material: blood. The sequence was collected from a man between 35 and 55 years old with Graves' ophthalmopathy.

This chain's CDR3 is CASSPPGDSGNTIYF. CDR3 DNA sequence: TGTGCCAGCAGCCCACCGGGGGACTCTGGAAACACCATATATTTT. The rearrangement links TRBV28 to TRBJ1-3; weak D call: TRBD1 (5 bases). Germline V gene lookup returns CDR1 MDHEN and CDR2 SYDVKM. V was cut by 6 bases and J by 0 bases, with 12 bases left in between. This CDR3 has 15 amino acids. The full variable domain, its missing parts supplied by reference TRBV28 and TRBJ1-3, is DVKVTQSSRYLVKRTGEKVFLECVQDMDHENMFWYRQDPGLGLRLIYFSYDVKMKEKGDIPEGYSVSREKKERFSLILESASTNQTSMYLCASSPPGDSGNTIYFGEGSWLTVV.